These T cell receptor beta chains were read from a single sample in a study of T cell repertoires in cytomegalovirus infection. TCRdb re-called the reads through MiXCR, storing one row per CDR3 protein. Here the sample spans about 300,000 distinct CDR3 sequences, 9.6% being singletons. Material: PBMCs. These TCRs come from a human donor in good health (CMV status not recorded). Some clones in this sample may be carry-over from other donors' samples. Each CDR3 is given with its conserved first and last residue. A D gene is named only where the DNA matches it firmly. Clone size, where shown, is once, few, many, or a class for clones that have expanded.

CDR3,DNA,J,D,V,size
CASSAATGISYEQYF,TGTGCCAGCAGCGCCGCGACAGGAATTTCCTACGAGCAGTACTTC,TRBJ2-7,.,TRBV7-9,many
CASSQGSNMDTEAFF,TGTGCCAGCAGCCAAGGATCTAATATGGACACTGAAGCTTTCTTT,TRBJ1-1,.,TRBV3-1,few
CSAGTNEKLFF,TGCAGTGCTGGGACGAATGAAAAACTGTTTTTT,TRBJ1-4,.,TRBV20-1,.
CASSLGRQGQTEAFF,TGTGCCAGCAGCTTAGGCCGCCAGGGTCAAACTGAAGCTTTCTTT,TRBJ1-1,.,TRBV13,.
CASSFGRGGPSTDTQYF,TGTGCCAGCAGCTTTGGACGGGGGGGCCCTAGCACAGATACGCAGTATTTT,TRBJ2-3,TRBD2,TRBV7-2,many
CAAKGAGGTGSTDTQYF,TGTGCCGCCAAGGGGGCAGGGGGCACGGGGAGCACAGATACGCAGTATTTT,TRBJ2-3,TRBD1,TRBV10-3,few
CSVRQGYGYTF,TGCAGCGTTCGACAGGGCTATGGCTACACCTTC,TRBJ1-2,TRBD1,TRBV29-1,many
CSVVGHMNTEAFF,TGCAGCGTTGTCGGACATATGAACACTGAAGCTTTCTTT,TRBJ1-1,.,TRBV29-1,.
CASSQGAQGDTEAFF,TGTGCCAGCAGCCAAGGGGCGCAGGGCGACACTGAAGCTTTCTTT,TRBJ1-1,.,TRBV4-2,many
CASSLSGRGPSGYTF,TGTGCCAGCAGTTTATCGGGCAGGGGGCCATCTGGCTACACCTTC,TRBJ1-2,TRBD1,TRBV28,many
CASSPPGADTQYF,TGTGCCAGCAGCCCCCCCGGGGCAGATACGCAGTATTTT,TRBJ2-3,.,TRBV7-6,many
CSEGLTSNQPQHF,TGCAGTGAGGGGTTAACTAGCAATCAGCCCCAGCATTTT,TRBJ1-5,.,TRBV20-1,many
CASKTTGALQETQYF,TGCGCCAGCAAGACGACAGGGGCTCTTCAAGAGACCCAGTACTTC,TRBJ2-5,TRBD1,TRBV5-1,.
CSARDSWGLAGNQETQYF,TGCAGTGCTAGAGATTCTTGGGGGCTAGCGGGGAACCAAGAGACCCAGTACTTC,TRBJ2-5,TRBD2,TRBV20-1,many
CSARGLAGAYEQYF,TGCAGTGCTAGAGGGCTAGCGGGGGCCTACGAGCAGTACTTC,TRBJ2-7,TRBD2,TRBV20-1,.
CATSAPAGYTF,TGTGCCACCAGCGCGCCCGCTGGCTACACCTTC,TRBJ1-2,.,TRBV24-1,.
CSVGDRAGEQYF,TGCAGCGTTGGGGACCGGGCGGGCGAGCAGTACTTC,TRBJ2-7,.,TRBV29-1,.
CSASGGVSETQYF,TGCAGTGCTAGCGGGGGGGTCTCGGAGACCCAGTACTTC,TRBJ2-5,TRBD2,TRBV20-1,many
CASSLPGGTSYNEQFF,TGTGCCAGCAGCTTACCAGGGGGGACCTCCTACAATGAGCAGTTCTTC,TRBJ2-1,.,TRBV7-4,.
CASSVTGAEQYF,TGTGCCAGCAGCGTCACAGGGGCCGAGCAGTACTTC,TRBJ2-7,TRBD1,TRBV6-5,many
CSAPTGANYGYTF,TGCAGTGCTCCGACAGGGGCTAACTATGGCTACACCTTC,TRBJ1-2,TRBD1,TRBV20-1,few
CASTWTGSNEKLFF,TGTGCCAGCACCTGGACAGGGAGTAATGAAAAACTGTTTTTT,TRBJ1-4,TRBD1,TRBV27,few
CASSYGDTSGNTIYF,TGTGCCAGCAGTTACGGGGACACCTCTGGAAACACCATATATTTT,TRBJ1-3,.,TRBV6-5,many
CSASPVLDSPLHF,TGCAGTGCTAGTCCCGTTTTGGATTCACCCCTCCACTTT,TRBJ1-6,.,TRBV20-1,many
CASIGRSKNIQYF,TGTGCCAGCATCGGTAGGAGCAAAAACATTCAGTACTTC,TRBJ2-4,.,TRBV3-1,many
CASSSGLTGELFF,TGTGCTAGCAGCTCGGGGCTCACTGGGGAGCTGTTTTTT,TRBJ2-2,.,TRBV7-7,few
CASRHRDVFEEKLFF,TGCGCCAGCAGGCATAGAGACGTATTCGAGGAAAAACTGTTTTTT,TRBJ1-4,.,TRBV4-3,.
CASSPPGTSGGPTYNEQFF,TGTGCCAGCAGTCCCCCCGGGACTAGCGGGGGGCCTACCTACAATGAGCAGTTCTTC,TRBJ2-1,TRBD2,TRBV2,many
CASITGGIEQFF,TGTGCCAGCATTACGGGGGGGATTGAGCAGTTCTTC,TRBJ2-1,TRBD2,TRBV5-5,many
CASSTRDSGWTEAFF,TGTGCCAGTAGTACTAGGGACAGTGGGTGGACTGAAGCTTTCTTT,TRBJ1-1,TRBD1,TRBV19,.
CASSYRRNSGANVLTF,TGTGCCAGCAGTTACCGACGGAACTCTGGGGCCAACGTCCTGACTTTC,TRBJ2-6,.,TRBV5-6,few
CASSKRAPGDLGELFF,TGTGCCAGCTCAAAAAGGGCGCCAGGGGACCTCGGGGAGCTGTTTTTT,TRBJ2-2,.,TRBV18,few
CASSYDSNEQFF,TGTGCCAGCAGTTACGACAGCAATGAGCAGTTCTTC,TRBJ2-1,.,TRBV6-5,many
CSARSPSGFKDQPQHF,TGCAGTGCTAGGTCGCCCTCAGGATTCAAGGATCAGCCCCAGCATTTT,TRBJ1-5,.,TRBV20-1,many
CASSLGVLLAKNIQYF,TGTGCCAGCAGTTTAGGAGTGCTTCTAGCCAAAAACATTCAGTACTTC,TRBJ2-4,.,TRBV12-3/TRBV12-4,many
CAISRLQGGTEAFF,TGTGCCATCAGTCGACTACAGGGTGGGACTGAAGCTTTCTTT,TRBJ1-1,.,TRBV10-3,few
CASSIGTGGEAFF,TGTGCCAGCTCCATTGGGACAGGGGGCGAAGCTTTCTTT,TRBJ1-1,TRBD1,TRBV18,few
CASSLDGQGNQPQHF,TGTGCCAGCAGCTTGGACGGGCAGGGGAATCAGCCCCAGCATTTT,TRBJ1-5,.,TRBV5-5,.
CASRLQSPNNEQFF,TGCGCCAGCAGGCTTCAGAGCCCGAACAATGAGCAGTTCTTC,TRBJ2-1,.,TRBV5-1,many
CASTRTDSGANVLTF,TGTGCCAGCACAAGGACGGACTCTGGGGCCAACGTCCTGACTTTC,TRBJ2-6,.,TRBV6-2/TRBV6-3,many
CASSFAGGRSLPGANVLTF,TGTGCCAGCAGTTTCGCCGGGGGCCGATCTCTTCCTGGGGCCAACGTCCTGACTTTC,TRBJ2-6,.,TRBV28,many
CASSHSGYGYTF,TGTGCCAGCAGCCACTCCGGCTATGGCTACACCTTC,TRBJ1-2,.,TRBV14,many
CASTQDGRRGGYTF,TGTGCCAGCACTCAAGATGGAAGGCGAGGTGGCTACACCTTC,TRBJ1-2,.,TRBV6-2/TRBV6-3,few
CASSLLRDSQQPQHF,TGTGCCAGCAGTCTTCTCAGGGATTCCCAACAGCCCCAGCATTTT,TRBJ1-5,.,TRBV6-2/TRBV6-3,many
CASSPRTGSTDTQYF,TGTGCCAGCAGCCCACGGACAGGGAGCACAGATACGCAGTATTTT,TRBJ2-3,TRBD1,TRBV12-3/TRBV12-4,many
CASSSPAENTEAFF,TGTGCCAGCTCCTCACCGGCGGAGAACACTGAAGCTTTCTTT,TRBJ1-1,.,TRBV28,many
CAIKGDYNEQFF,TGTGCCATCAAGGGGGACTACAATGAGCAGTTCTTC,TRBJ2-1,.,TRBV10-3,.
CSVEDLSGGRGEQFF,TGCAGCGTTGAAGATCTTAGCGGGGGGCGAGGTGAGCAGTTCTTC,TRBJ2-1,TRBD2,TRBV29-1,many
CASSLSGCGNTIYF,TGTGCCAGCAGCTTATCGGGTTGTGGAAACACCATATATTTT,TRBJ1-3,.,TRBV7-9,.
CASSQRPTGISYNEQFF,TGTGCCAGCAGCCAGAGGCCAACAGGAATTTCCTACAATGAGCAGTTCTTC,TRBJ2-1,.,TRBV3-1,.
CASSPGGYTQYF,TGTGCCAGCAGCCCGGGGGGATATACGCAGTATTTT,TRBJ2-3,TRBD2,TRBV7-9,many